This is a list of T cell receptor beta chains from one sample in a study of monozygotic twins with inflammatory bowel disease. TCRdb reworked the 5' RACE reads into one entry per CDR3 protein, no DNA. This listing includes under 350,000 distinct CDR3 sequences. Material for sequencing was blood. These receptors were taken from a human donor with ulcerative colitis or Crohn's disease, or a healthy co-twin of an affected twin (not recorded which). CDR3s include the opening cysteine and the closing phenylalanine or tryptophan.

v_gene: TRBV5-1; j_gene: TRBJ1-4; CDR3aa: CASRVGGSNEKLFF
v_gene: TRBV5-6; j_gene: TRBJ1-4; CDR3aa: CASSLGPGRGLFF
v_gene: TRBV15; j_gene: TRBJ1-1; CDR3aa: CATSRDYRNRALGAEAFF
v_gene: TRBV12-3/TRBV12-4; j_gene: TRBJ1-6; CDR3aa: CASSSEGQRNSPLHF
v_gene: TRBV7-2; j_gene: TRBJ1-5; CDR3aa: CASSLGTLAQPQHF
v_gene: TRBV20-1; j_gene: TRBJ1-5; CDR3aa: CSALVDSNQPQHF
v_gene: TRBV6-2/TRBV6-3; j_gene: TRBJ2-7; CDR3aa: CASSYSASAKTYEQYF
v_gene: TRBV4-3; j_gene: TRBJ2-1; CDR3aa: CASSWTSGRYNEQFF
v_gene: TRBV6-4; j_gene: TRBJ1-1; CDR3aa: CASKRRGDTEAFF
v_gene: TRBV7-8; j_gene: TRBJ2-1; CDR3aa: CASSRTGDNEQFF
v_gene: TRBV5-1; j_gene: TRBJ2-2; CDR3aa: CASGLANTGELFF
v_gene: TRBV7-2; j_gene: TRBJ2-7; CDR3aa: CASKGDSRASYEQYF
v_gene: TRBV12-3/TRBV12-4; j_gene: TRBJ2-1; CDR3aa: CASSPTSGMYNEQFF
v_gene: TRBV5-1; j_gene: TRBJ2-5; CDR3aa: CASSLALLARETQYF
v_gene: TRBV11-1; j_gene: TRBJ2-7; CDR3aa: CASSLSRGTYEQYF
v_gene: TRBV7-2; j_gene: TRBJ2-3; CDR3aa: CASSLGPDTQYF
v_gene: TRBV6-5; j_gene: TRBJ1-2; CDR3aa: CASLKGGAGGYTF
v_gene: TRBV9; j_gene: TRBJ2-3; CDR3aa: CASSVDQVTYTDTQYF
v_gene: TRBV9; j_gene: TRBJ2-7; CDR3aa: CASSALRRRSYEQYF
v_gene: TRBV4-1; j_gene: TRBJ2-3; CDR3aa: CASSQKPGTSGGVNTDTQYF
v_gene: TRBV10-3; j_gene: TRBJ1-2; CDR3aa: CAISESVPGRLSNGYTF
v_gene: TRBV7-3; j_gene: TRBJ1-1; CDR3aa: CASSANRDTEAFF
v_gene: TRBV20-1; j_gene: TRBJ2-1; CDR3aa: CSASKSRDSSAGEQFF
v_gene: TRBV5-6; j_gene: TRBJ1-2; CDR3aa: CASSPGGPIYGYTF
v_gene: TRBV19; j_gene: TRBJ2-7; CDR3aa: CASKGISSYEQYF
v_gene: TRBV19; j_gene: TRBJ1-5; CDR3aa: CASSRREVSNQPQHF
v_gene: TRBV7-7; j_gene: TRBJ2-1; CDR3aa: CASSRGQGTYNEQFF
v_gene: TRBV9; j_gene: TRBJ2-1; CDR3aa: CASSPPGGRANEQFF
v_gene: TRBV7-9; j_gene: TRBJ2-5; CDR3aa: CASSLAGLGMETQYF
v_gene: TRBV3-1; j_gene: TRBJ1-5; CDR3aa: CASSTNSGTGGQPQHF
v_gene: TRBV24-1; j_gene: TRBJ2-3; CDR3aa: CATSDVTSVDTQYF
v_gene: TRBV20-1; j_gene: TRBJ1-5; CDR3aa: CSARDPGPIFQPQHF
v_gene: TRBV6-1; j_gene: TRBJ2-2; CDR3aa: CASSRLAGDRAGELFF
v_gene: TRBV7-2; j_gene: TRBJ2-1; CDR3aa: CASSLAGQGLFF
v_gene: TRBV11-2; j_gene: TRBJ2-1; CDR3aa: CASSLSPGTGLDEQFF
v_gene: TRBV12-3/TRBV12-4; j_gene: TRBJ2-1; CDR3aa: CASSYSGGAGNEQFF
v_gene: TRBV12-3/TRBV12-4; j_gene: TRBJ2-3; CDR3aa: CASRQAGGTDTQYF
v_gene: TRBV30; j_gene: TRBJ1-5; CDR3aa: CAWSVNPNQPQHF
v_gene: TRBV7-9; j_gene: TRBJ2-3; CDR3aa: CASSLDLGNTQYF
v_gene: TRBV30; j_gene: TRBJ2-6; CDR3aa: CAWSPRLGANVLTF
v_gene: TRBV7-7; j_gene: TRBJ2-2; CDR3aa: CASSFSLAGVGGELFF
v_gene: TRBV3-1; j_gene: TRBJ1-5; CDR3aa: CASSQERRGGSGNQPQHF
v_gene: TRBV7-8; j_gene: TRBJ2-3; CDR3aa: CASSFSGGKHTQYF
v_gene: TRBV20-1; j_gene: TRBJ2-7; CDR3aa: CSARDFAGTTYEQYF
v_gene: TRBV7-9; j_gene: TRBJ2-1; CDR3aa: CASSLQGDRGRNEQFF
v_gene: TRBV6-2/TRBV6-3; j_gene: TRBJ2-7; CDR3aa: CATEDKAYEQYF
v_gene: TRBV7-2; j_gene: TRBJ1-5; CDR3aa: CASSSILGRFQPQHF
v_gene: TRBV19; j_gene: TRBJ2-2; CDR3aa: CASSLQGILKAGELFF
v_gene: TRBV6-2/TRBV6-3; j_gene: TRBJ2-1; CDR3aa: CASSYPGLAGGPSPNEQFF
v_gene: TRBV24-1; j_gene: TRBJ2-1; CDR3aa: CATSDLALGGSSYNEQFF
v_gene: TRBV10-3; j_gene: TRBJ2-2; CDR3aa: CAISESVRELFF
v_gene: TRBV18; j_gene: TRBJ1-2; CDR3aa: CASSLDQGPRYGYTF
v_gene: TRBV2; j_gene: TRBJ1-4; CDR3aa: CASKVARVDPEKLFF